This T cell receptor (beta chain) was captured by sequencing in a study of blood T cell repertoires in COVID-19. Generated by immunoSEQ multiplex PCR, the TCRdb table keeps only in-frame clones and is missing some. Here the sample spans 200,000 to 300,000 clones, about 82% being singletons. CDR3 size: 14 residues. CDR1 is GTSNPN and CDR2 is SVGIG in the germline V gene (reference sequence). Trimming pared 3 bases from V and 1 base from J, leaving 13 bases between. This clone appeared a single time. The clonotype originates from a man in his fifties or sixties with COVID-19, enrolled during active disease. The chain couples TRBV30 to TRBJ2-7; no firm D call. The specimen was peripheral blood. The CDR3 DNA sequence: TGTGCCTGGAGAGCCGCTTCTACTTCCTACGAGCAGTACTTC. Residues: CAWRAASTSYEQYF.